These T cell receptor beta chains were read from a single sample in a study of blood T cell repertoires in COVID-19. Repertoires were generated with immunoSEQ multiplex PCR, while TCRdb's copy carries only in-frame clones and drops some. Of roughly 270,000 clones in the sample, 80% to 85% were seen once. Sequencing input: PBMCs or T cells enriched from blood (not recorded which). The receptor set was obtained from a man aged 35-49 years who had been exposed to COVID-19. CDR3s include the opening cysteine and the closing phenylalanine or tryptophan. Fields, in order: clone size, J gene, D gene, V gene, CDR3 protein, CDR3 DNA. D genes are given only for firm matches. Clone size is shown for a subset of rows, as once, few, many or a class of expanded clone.

NA	TRBJ2-2	TRBD1	TRBV5-1	CASSLFVGTGRTGELFF	TGCGCCAGCAGTTTATTTGTTGGGACAGGGAGGACCGGGGAGCTGTTTTTT
NA	TRBJ1-2	NA	TRBV25-1	CASSEGSGGPYGYTF	TGTGCCAGCAGTGAAGGATCGGGGGGACCTTATGGCTACACCTTC
NA	TRBJ2-7	TRBD2	TRBV3-1/TRBV3-2	CASSPPGTSASYEQYF	TGTGCCAGCAGCCCACCCGGGACTAGCGCATCCTACGAGCAGTACTTC
NA	TRBJ1-2	NA	TRBV30	CAWSVKGGFPHGYTF	TGTGCCTGGAGTGTGAAGGGAGGTTTCCCTCATGGCTACACCTTC
NA	TRBJ1-2	NA	TRBV5-6	CASSLSNQRGYTF	TGTGCCAGCAGCTTGTCTAATCAACGGGGCTACACCTTC
NA	TRBJ1-1	NA	TRBV19	CASRAGVGYTEAFF	TGTGCCAGTCGGGCCGGGGTAGGGTACACTGAAGCTTTCTTT
once	TRBJ2-7	NA	TRBV5-1	CASSSIGGGNYEQYF	TGCGCCAGCAGCTCCATAGGGGGGGGGAACTACGAGCAGTACTTC
NA	TRBJ1-5	TRBD1	TRBV27	CASSFGTGMNQPQHF	TGTGCCAGCAGTTTCGGGACAGGGATGAATCAGCCCCAGCATTTT
NA	TRBJ2-7	NA	TRBV6-5	CATGGSASYEQYF	TGTGCCACCGGGGGTTCTGCCTCCTACGAGCAGTACTTC
NA	TRBJ2-7	TRBD1	TRBV7-6	CASSLRQGANYEQYF	TGTGCCAGCAGCTTGCGCCAGGGGGCAAACTACGAGCAGTACTTC
NA	TRBJ1-1	TRBD1	TRBV11-2	CASSSYKGQGARAFF	TGTGCCAGCAGCTCCTACAAGGGACAGGGGGCGCGAGCTTTCTTT
NA	TRBJ1-1	NA	TRBV10-3	CAITATGLMNTEAFF	TGTGCCATCACCGCGACAGGCTTAATGAACACTGAAGCTTTCTTT
NA	TRBJ1-3	NA	TRBV18	CASSPMFVNWRSGNTIYF	TGTGCCAGCTCACCAATGTTTGTCAACTGGAGATCTGGAAACACCATATATTTT
NA	TRBJ1-2	TRBD1	TRBV5-6	CASSLEGTGRAGGYGYTF	TGTGCCAGCAGCCTGGAGGGGACAGGGAGGGCTGGGGGCTATGGCTACACCTTC
NA	TRBJ1-2	TRBD1	TRBV6-1	CASSEDRGRGGYTF	TGTGCCAGCAGTGAAGACAGGGGGCGAGGTGGCTACACCTTC
NA	TRBJ2-6	TRBD1	TRBV7-9	CASSSPQGASGANVLTF	TGTGCCAGCAGCTCCCCTCAGGGGGCTTCTGGGGCCAACGTCCTGACTTTC
NA	TRBJ1-6	NA	TRBV19	CASSSENSPLHF	TGTGCCAGTAGTTCCGAGAATTCACCCCTCCACTTT
NA	TRBJ1-1	TRBD1	TRBV3-1/TRBV3-2	CASSRTGNTEAFF	TGTGCCAGCAGCAGGACAGGGAACACTGAAGCTTTCTTT
NA	TRBJ1-3	TRBD1	TRBV19	CASGRRGQAYSGNTIYF	TGTGCCAGTGGGCGAAGGGGACAGGCGTACTCTGGAAACACCATATATTTT
NA	TRBJ1-2	NA	TRBV30	CAWSPHTGQTHGYTF	TGTGCCTGGAGCCCCCATACCGGACAAACGCATGGCTACACCTTC
NA	TRBJ2-3	NA	TRBV28	CASSQGLGSPDTQYF	TGTGCCTCCAGCCAGGGGCTGGGTTCCCCAGATACGCAGTATTTT
NA	TRBJ1-2	NA	TRBV18	CASSTREWDGYTF	TGTGCCAGCTCGACTAGGGAATGGGATGGCTACACCTTC
once	TRBJ1-2	TRBD1	TRBV4-1	CASSQDIGGGGYTF	TGCGCCAGCAGCCAAGATATAGGGGGCGGTGGCTACACCTTC
NA	TRBJ2-2	TRBD1	TRBV7-3	CASSLDRDTGELFF	TGTGCCAGCAGCTTAGACAGGGACACCGGGGAGCTGTTTTTT
once	TRBJ2-7	NA	TRBV7-9	CASSFWTGTYEQYF	TGTGCCAGCAGCTTCTGGACCGGGACCTACGAGCAGTACTTC
NA	TRBJ1-5	NA	TRBV19	CASSQAGLNNQPQHF	TGTGCCAGTAGTCAGGCAGGACTGAACAATCAGCCCCAGCATTTT
NA	TRBJ1-1	TRBD1	TRBV18	CASCGTANTEAFF	TGTGCCAGCTGCGGGACAGCCAACACTGAAGCTTTCTTT
NA	TRBJ1-3	NA	TRBV27	CASRTAAGNTIYF	TGTGCCAGCAGGACTGCCGCTGGAAACACCATATATTTT
NA	TRBJ2-5	TRBD1	TRBV11-3	CASSLGGQGFQQETQYF	TGTGCCAGCAGCTTAGGGGGACAGGGGTTTCAACAAGAGACCCAGTACTTC
NA	TRBJ2-3	TRBD2	TRBV14	CASSQDGTSGDTQYF	TGTGCCAGCAGCCAAGACGGGACTAGCGGAGATACGCAGTATTTT
NA	TRBJ1-2	TRBD1	TRBV7-9	CASSSTGTGLGYTF	TGTGCCAGCAGCTCAACCGGGACAGGGCTTGGCTACACCTTC
NA	TRBJ1-6	TRBD1	TRBV11-2	CASSNRDRVSPLHF	TGTGCCAGCAGCAACCGGGACAGGGTTTCACCCCTCCACTTT
NA	TRBJ1-3	NA	TRBV5-1	CASSPTGTSGNTIYF	TGCGCCAGCAGTCCAACAGGAACGTCTGGAAACACCATATATTTT
NA	TRBJ2-6	NA	TRBV10-1	CASSENLSGANVLTF	TGCGCCAGCAGTGAGAATCTCTCTGGGGCCAACGTCCTGACTTTC
few	TRBJ1-2	NA	TRBV19	CASSSRGFGYGYTF	TGTGCCAGTAGTTCTAGGGGGTTTGGCTATGGCTACACCTTC
NA	TRBJ2-5	NA	TRBV7-8	CASSYDSQETQYF	TGTGCCAGCAGCTACGACAGCCAAGAGACCCAGTACTTC
many	TRBJ2-2	NA	TRBV19	CASSTGRMNTGELFF	TGTGCCAGTAGTACAGGGAGGATGAACACCGGGGAGCTGTTTTTT
NA	TRBJ2-7	NA	TRBV6-5	CASSRTYGYEQYF	TGTGCCAGCAGTCGGACATACGGCTACGAGCAGTACTTC
NA	TRBJ1-5	TRBD1	TRBV30	CAWSSTGIRNQPQHF	TGTGCCTGGAGTTCGACAGGGATACGCAATCAGCCCCAGCATTTT
NA	TRBJ2-7	NA	TRBV5-5	CASSLSPGTSYEQYF	TGTGCCAGCAGCTTGAGCCCCGGGACTTCCTACGAGCAGTACTTC
once	TRBJ2-7	NA	TRBV6-2/TRBV6-3	CASSVRKSSYEQYF	TGTGCCAGCAGTGTCAGAAAAAGCTCCTACGAGCAGTACTTC
NA	TRBJ2-3	TRBD2	TRBV20-1	CSASPGLAGPDTQYF	TGCAGTGCTAGTCCGGGACTAGCGGGACCAGATACGCAGTATTTT